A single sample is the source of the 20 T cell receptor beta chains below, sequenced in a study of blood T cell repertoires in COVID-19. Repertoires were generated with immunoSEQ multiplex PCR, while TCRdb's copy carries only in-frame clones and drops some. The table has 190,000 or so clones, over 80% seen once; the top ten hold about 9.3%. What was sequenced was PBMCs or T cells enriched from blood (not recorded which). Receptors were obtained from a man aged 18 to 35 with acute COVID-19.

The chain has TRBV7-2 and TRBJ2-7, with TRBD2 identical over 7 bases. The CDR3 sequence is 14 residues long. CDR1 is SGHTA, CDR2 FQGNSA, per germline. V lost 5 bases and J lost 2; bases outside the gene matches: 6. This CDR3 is CASSTSGITYEQYF. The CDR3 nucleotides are TGTGCCAGCAGCACCAGCGGGATCACCTACGAGCAGTACTTC.

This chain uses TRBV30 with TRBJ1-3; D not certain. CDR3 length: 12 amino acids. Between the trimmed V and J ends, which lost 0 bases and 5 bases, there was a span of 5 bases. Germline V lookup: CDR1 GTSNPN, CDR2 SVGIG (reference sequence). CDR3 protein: CAWSVQRNTIYF. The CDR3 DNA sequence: TGTGCCTGGAGTGTACAAAGAAACACCATATATTTT.

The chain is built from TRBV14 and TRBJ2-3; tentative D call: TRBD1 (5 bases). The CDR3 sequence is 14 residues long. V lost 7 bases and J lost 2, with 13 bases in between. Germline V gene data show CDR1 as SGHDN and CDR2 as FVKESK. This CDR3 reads CASNAGWDTDTQYF. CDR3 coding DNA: TGTGCCAGCAATGCAGGGTGGGACACAGATACGCAGTATTTT.

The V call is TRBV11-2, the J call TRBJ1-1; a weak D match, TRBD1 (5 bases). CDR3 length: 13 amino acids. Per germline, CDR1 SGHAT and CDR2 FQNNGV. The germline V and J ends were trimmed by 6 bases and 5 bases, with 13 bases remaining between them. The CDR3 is CASRGLKGTEAFF. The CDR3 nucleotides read TGTGCCAGCAGGGGGCTTAAGGGAACTGAAGCTTTCTTT.

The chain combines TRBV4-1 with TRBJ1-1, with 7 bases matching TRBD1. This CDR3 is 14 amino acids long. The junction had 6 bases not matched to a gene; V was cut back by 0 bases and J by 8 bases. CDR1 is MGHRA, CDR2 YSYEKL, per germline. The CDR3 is CASSQEGQPPEAFF. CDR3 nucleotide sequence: TGCGCCAGCAGCCAAGAGGGACAGCCCCCGGAAGCTTTCTTT.

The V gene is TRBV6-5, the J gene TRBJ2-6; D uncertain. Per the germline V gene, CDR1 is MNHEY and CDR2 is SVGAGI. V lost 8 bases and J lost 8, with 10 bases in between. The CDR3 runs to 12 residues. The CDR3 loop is CASQLETNVLTF. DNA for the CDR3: TGTGCCAGCCAACTGGAGACCAACGTCCTGACTTTC.

This chain's CDR3 is CASSQDSGGARYGYTF. CDR3 coding DNA: TGCGCCAGCAGCCAAGATTCGGGGGGGGCGCGTTATGGCTACACCTTC. V and J are TRBV4-3 and TRBJ1-2; perhaps TRBD1 as D (6 bases). The CDR3 extends over 16 amino acids. Germline CDR1 and CDR2: LGHNA and YSLEER. Trimming left V 0 bases short and J 5 bases short, with 16 bases between.

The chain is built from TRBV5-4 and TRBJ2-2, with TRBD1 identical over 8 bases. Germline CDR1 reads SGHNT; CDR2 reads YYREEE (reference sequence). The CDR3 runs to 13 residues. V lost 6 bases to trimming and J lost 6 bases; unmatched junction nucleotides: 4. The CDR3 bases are TGTGCCAGCACCCAACAGGGGGCCGGGGAGCTGTTTTTT. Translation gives CASTQQGAGELFF.

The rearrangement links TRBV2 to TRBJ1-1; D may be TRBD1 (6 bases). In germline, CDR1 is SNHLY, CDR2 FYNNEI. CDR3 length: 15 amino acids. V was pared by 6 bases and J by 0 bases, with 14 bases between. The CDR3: CASRGADSMNTEAFF. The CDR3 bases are TGTGCCAGCAGGGGGGCGGACAGCATGAACACTGAAGCTTTCTTT.

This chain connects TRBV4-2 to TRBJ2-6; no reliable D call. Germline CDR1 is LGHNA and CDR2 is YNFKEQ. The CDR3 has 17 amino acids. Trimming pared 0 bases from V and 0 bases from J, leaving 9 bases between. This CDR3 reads CASSQDDTYSGANVLTF. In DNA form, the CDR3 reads TGTGCCAGCAGCCAAGACGATACCTACTCTGGGGCCAACGTCCTGACTTTC.

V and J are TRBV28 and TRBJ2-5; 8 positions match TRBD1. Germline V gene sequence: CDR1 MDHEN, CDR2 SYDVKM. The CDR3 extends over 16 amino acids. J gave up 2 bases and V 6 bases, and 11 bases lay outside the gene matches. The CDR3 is CASSPNSDRVQETQYF. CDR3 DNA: TGTGCCAGCAGCCCAAATTCGGACAGGGTTCAAGAGACCCAGTACTTC.

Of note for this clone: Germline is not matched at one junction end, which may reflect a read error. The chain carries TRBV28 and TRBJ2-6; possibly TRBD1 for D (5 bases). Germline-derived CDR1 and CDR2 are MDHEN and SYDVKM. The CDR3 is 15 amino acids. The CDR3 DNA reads TGTGCCAGCAGCAGGGCCCCCTCTGAGGCCAACGTCCTGACTTTC. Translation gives CASSRAPSEANVLTF.

DNA for the CDR3: TGTGCCAGCAGCGTAGGTCCCGGGTGGTATCAGTACTTC. Protein sequence: CASSVGPGWYQYF. J is TRBJ2-5 and V is TRBV9; D ambiguous. V lost 0 bases, J lost 11 bases, and 14 bases lay in between. Germline loops: CDR1 SGDLS, CDR2 YYNGEE. The CDR3 has 13 amino acids.

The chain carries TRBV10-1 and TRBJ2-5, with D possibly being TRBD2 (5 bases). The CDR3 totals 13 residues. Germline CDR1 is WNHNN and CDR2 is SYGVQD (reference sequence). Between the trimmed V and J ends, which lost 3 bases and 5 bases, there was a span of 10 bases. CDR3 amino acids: CASSEIGVETQYF. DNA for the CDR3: TGCGCCAGCAGTGAAATCGGGGTGGAGACCCAGTACTTC.

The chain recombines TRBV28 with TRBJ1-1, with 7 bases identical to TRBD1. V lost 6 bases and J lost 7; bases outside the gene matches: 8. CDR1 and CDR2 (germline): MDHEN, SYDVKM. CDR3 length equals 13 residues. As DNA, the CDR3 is TGTGCCAGCAGCAACAGGGGCACCCTTGAAGCTTTCTTT. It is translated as CASSNRGTLEAFF.

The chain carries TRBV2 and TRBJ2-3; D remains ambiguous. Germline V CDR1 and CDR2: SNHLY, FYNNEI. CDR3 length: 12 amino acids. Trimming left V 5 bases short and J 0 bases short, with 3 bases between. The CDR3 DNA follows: TGTGCCAGCAGTCCTAGCACAGATACGCAGTATTTT. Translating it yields CASSPSTDTQYF.

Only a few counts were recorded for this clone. CDR3 sequence: CASSLVAMTGLSNQPQHF. The CDR3 region has the DNA TGTGCCAGCAGCTTGGTGGCCATGACAGGGCTTAGCAATCAGCCCCAGCATTTT. V and J are TRBV5-5 and TRBJ1-5; 7 positions agree with TRBD1. CDR3 length: 18 residues. The J segment lost 0 bases and the V segment lost 0 bases, leaving 9 bases of the junction unmatched. From germline, CDR1 is SGHKS and CDR2 YYEKEE (reference sequence).

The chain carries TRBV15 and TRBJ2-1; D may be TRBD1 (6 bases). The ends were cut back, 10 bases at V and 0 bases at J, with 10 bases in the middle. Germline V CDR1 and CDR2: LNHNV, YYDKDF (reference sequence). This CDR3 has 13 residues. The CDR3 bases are TGTGCCATCCAGACAGGCTCCTACAATGAGCAGTTCTTC. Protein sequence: CAIQTGSYNEQFF. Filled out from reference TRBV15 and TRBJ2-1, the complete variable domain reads DAMVIQNPRYQVTQFGKPVTLSCSQTLNHNVMYWYQQKSSQAPKLLFHYYDKDFNNEADTPDNFQSRRPNTSFCFLDIRSPGLGDTAMYLCAIQTGSYNEQFFGPGTRLTVL.

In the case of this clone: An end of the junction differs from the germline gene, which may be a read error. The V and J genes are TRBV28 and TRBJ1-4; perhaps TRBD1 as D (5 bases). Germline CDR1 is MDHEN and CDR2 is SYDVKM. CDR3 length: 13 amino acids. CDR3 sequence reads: CASSRTTNENLFF. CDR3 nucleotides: TGTGCCAGCAGTAGGACAACTAATGAAAATCTGTTTTTT.

In DNA, the CDR3 is TGCGCCAGCAGCCCTCCTCAGGTCCACTCCTACGAGCAGTACTTC. Translation: CASSPPQVHSYEQYF. The rearrangement uses TRBV4-1 and TRBJ2-7, with no clear D. This CDR3 is built from 15 residues. Trimming cost V 4 bases and J 0 bases, with 13 bases left between them. Germline V gene data show CDR1 as MGHRA and CDR2 as YSYEKL.